This entry lists 30 T cell receptor beta chains sequenced from one sample in a study of OX40 agonist ivuxolimab in advanced cancers. The table came from immunoSEQ multiplex PCR; TCRdb's copy has only in-frame clones and leaves some out. The data hold around 70,000 clones, with approximately 90% observed a single time. The sample was CD4+ or CD8+ T cells sorted from blood, taken in a trial of the OX40 agonist ivuxolimab. The receptors originated from an adult with an advanced solid tumor such as melanoma, head and neck, liver or kidney cancer.

The chain has TRBV29-1 and TRBJ1-2; D is perhaps TRBD1 (6 bases). Germline V gives CDR1 SQVTM, CDR2 ANQGSEA. Trimming removed 7 bases from V and 4 bases from J, with 10 bases in between. CDR3 length: 11 residues. The CDR3 DNA reads as TGCAGCGACCGGACAGCCTATGGCTACACCTTC. Encoded protein: CSDRTAYGYTF.

In the case of this clone: Distinct nucleotide sequences in the sample also encode this CDR3. The chain is built from TRBV20-1 and TRBJ2-5, with a weak D call TRBD2 (6 bases). Germline CDR1 DFQATT, CDR2 SNEGSKA (reference sequence). Trimming stripped 3 bases from V and 5 bases from J, with 7 bases between. The CDR3 totals 11 residues. The CDR3 DNA sequence: TGCAGTGCTAGGGAGGGGGAGACCCAGTACTTC. Translation: CSAREGETQYF.

The rearrangement uses TRBV30 and TRBJ1-2; D unclear. The V and J ends lost 3 bases and 3 bases respectively, with 5 bases between them. Per the germline V gene, CDR1 is GTSNPN and CDR2 is SVGIG (reference sequence). The CDR3 runs to 11 residues. The chain's CDR3 is CAWRVDYGYTF. The CDR3 DNA reads TGTGCCTGGAGGGTGGACTATGGCTACACCTTC. The full variable domain, its missing parts supplied by reference TRBV30 and TRBJ1-2, is SQTIHQWPATLVQPVGSPLSLECTVEGTSNPNLYWYRQAAGRGLQLLFYSVGIGQISSEVPQNLSASRPQDRQFILSSKKLLLSDSGFYLCAWRVDYGYTFGSGTRLTVV.

This chain connects TRBV5-4 to TRBJ2-7; 10 nucleotides align to TRBD1. Germline V gene lookup returns CDR1 SGHNT and CDR2 YYREEE (reference sequence). V gave up 4 bases and J gave up 2 bases; unmatched junction bases: 9. This CDR3 has 16 amino acids. CDR3: CASSGTGEIGAYEQYF. The CDR3, as DNA: TGTGCCAGCAGCGGGACAGGGGAAATCGGAGCCTACGAGCAGTACTTC.

The V call is TRBV21-1, the J call TRBJ1-3. TRBV21-1 counts as a pseudogene. This CDR3 spans 15 amino acids. CDR3 sequence: CASKFSGLGGNTIYF. CDR3 DNA sequence: TGTGCCAGCAAGTTTAGCGGCTTGGGAGGAAACACCATATATTTT.

This chain uses TRBV7-8 with TRBJ1-6; D is ambiguous. V shed 0 bases and J shed 9 bases, with 12 bases lying between them. This CDR3 comprises 15 residues. Germline CDR1 reads SGHVS; CDR2 reads FQNEAQ. CDR3 amino acids: CASSLASDPTSPLHF. The DNA for the CDR3 is TGTGCCAGCAGCTTAGCCTCTGACCCAACTTCACCCCTCCACTTT.

The chain employs TRBV21-1 and TRBJ2-4. TRBV21-1 is described as a pseudogene. There are 18 residues in the CDR3. This CDR3 is CASSSSGRVTGRKNIQYF. The CDR3 nucleotides read TGTGCCAGCAGCTCTTCAGGGCGGGTAACAGGCCGGAAAAACATTCAGTACTTC.

V and J are TRBV7-6 and TRBJ2-3; D call uncertain. V lost 8 bases and J 2 bases, leaving 17 bases between the germline ends. The CDR3 has 15 residues. Germline V lookup: CDR1 SGHVS, CDR2 FNYEAQ. The CDR3: CASGLAASDTDTQYF. CDR3 coding DNA: TGTGCCAGCGGCCTGGCAGCCAGCGACACAGATACGCAGTATTTT.

This chain connects TRBV5-1 to TRBJ2-5; the match to TRBD1 covers 8 bases. The length of the CDR3 is 16 residues. The germline CDR1 and CDR2 sequences are SGHRS and YFSETQ. The ends lost 2 bases at V and 5 bases at J; junction bases unmatched: 11. The CDR3 nucleotides read TGCGCCAGCAGCTTCGCGGAAGGACAGGGTCGCGAGACCCAGTACTTC. It codes for CASSFAEGQGRETQYF.

Turning to this clone: One junction end disagrees with the germline gene, perhaps due to a read error. The rearrangement joins TRBV2 to TRBJ1-2, with D maybe TRBD1 (5 bases). The CDR3 is made up of 14 amino acids. CDR1 SNHLY and CDR2 FYNNEI come from the germline V gene. CDR3 region: CASREDMGGYGYTF. CDR3 nucleotide sequence: TGTGCCAGCAGGGAAGACATGGGGGGGTATGGCTACACCTTC.

The rearrangement links TRBV19 to TRBJ2-2; D is perhaps TRBD1 (5 bases). This CDR3 spans 15 amino acids. CDR1 LNHDA and CDR2 SQIVND come from the germline V gene (reference sequence). V was clipped by 3 bases and J by 3 bases, with 11 bases between them. Here the CDR3 reads CASSIQGTHTGELFF. CDR3 DNA: TGTGCCAGTAGTATCCAGGGTACGCACACCGGGGAGCTGTTTTTT. Together with reference TRBV19 and TRBJ2-2, the CDR3 gives the full variable domain: DGGITQSPKYLFRKEGQNVTLSCEQNLNHDAMYWYRQDPGQGLRLIYYSQIVNDFQKGDIAEGYSVSREKKESFPLTVTSAQKNPTAFYLCASSIQGTHTGELFFGEGSRLTVL.

The gene calls are TRBV4-2 and TRBJ2-2; D might be TRBD1 (6 bases). Germline CDR1 LGHNA, CDR2 YNFKEQ. The CDR3 is made up of 17 amino acids. V shed 4 bases and J shed 1 base, with 16 bases lying between them. The CDR3 DNA reads as TGTGCCAGCAGCCCAACACTATGGACAGAGAACACCGGGGAGCTGTTTTTT. Translated: CASSPTLWTENTGELFF.

The chain joins TRBV7-3 to TRBJ2-1; TRBD1 agrees at 10 bases. CDR3 size: 15 residues. Trimming removed 5 bases from V and 8 bases from J; junction bases left unmatched: 9. CDR1 is SGHTA and CDR2 is FQGTGA in the germline V gene. As DNA, the CDR3 is TGTGCCAGCAGCGTGACCGGGACAGGGGCGGATGAGCAGTTCTTC. It codes for CASSVTGTGADEQFF.

This sequence joins TRBV6-5 and TRBJ2-1; 9 nucleotides match TRBD1. V shed 2 bases, J shed 4 bases, and the junction held 6 bases outside the gene matches. Germline-derived CDR1 and CDR2 are MNHEY and SVGAGI. This CDR3 spans 16 amino acids. The DNA of the CDR3 is TGTGCCAGCAGTTACCGAACGGGACAGGGTTACAATGAGCAGTTCTTC. Translating gives CASSYRTGQGYNEQFF.

The chain has TRBV27 and TRBJ1-4; D ambiguous. The CDR3 loop spans 15 amino acids. Between the trimmed V and J ends, which lost 2 bases and 3 bases, there was a span of 10 bases. CDR1 is MNHEY, CDR2 SMNVEV, per germline (reference sequence). Written as DNA, the CDR3 is TGTGCCAGCAGTTTAGGTGCAGTTCCTAATGAAAAACTGTTTTTT. It encodes CASSLGAVPNEKLFF.

This rearrangement joins TRBV11-3 to TRBJ2-5; D is possibly TRBD1 (5 bases). V dropped 2 bases and J dropped 5 bases, with 12 bases sitting between them. The CDR3 sequence is 14 residues long. The germline V gene encodes CDR1 SGHNT and CDR2 YENEEA. CDR3 protein: CASSLSRGVETQYF. As DNA, the CDR3 is TGTGCCAGCAGCTTAAGTAGGGGTGTCGAGACCCAGTACTTC.

This sequence joins TRBV11-3 and TRBJ2-3; no clear D. Deletions cut 3 bases from V and 1 base from J, with 14 bases between. This CDR3 region has 16 residues. Germline lookup yields CDR1 SGHNT and CDR2 YENEEA. The DNA of the CDR3 is TGTGCCAGCAGCTTTGAGAAGCGCATGGGCACAGATACGCAGTATTTT. Translated: CASSFEKRMGTDTQYF.

The genes are TRBV18 and TRBJ1-2, with a possible D match to TRBD1 (5 bases). From germline, CDR1 is KGHSH and CDR2 LQKENI. V lost 2 bases and J 5 bases, leaving 9 bases between the germline ends. This CDR3 has 13 residues. CDR3 bases: TGTGCCAGCTCACCAGCCAGGGAATATGGCTACACCTTC. This gives the protein CASSPAREYGYTF.

This clone appeared a single time. The chain joins TRBV11-1 to TRBJ1-1; TRBD1 might be the D (6 bases). Trimming removed 5 bases from V and 6 bases from J, with 13 bases in between. The CDR3 runs to 13 residues. In germline, CDR1 is SGHAT, CDR2 FQDESV (reference sequence). The CDR3 sequence: CASSLTGSAEAFF. The CDR3 DNA follows: TGTGCCAGCAGCCTCACAGGGTCGGCTGAAGCTTTCTTT. Full variable domain (missing parts from reference TRBV11-1 and TRBJ1-1): EAEVAQSPRYKITEKSQAVAFWCDPISGHATLYWYRQILGQGPELLVQFQDESVVDDSQLPKDRFSAERLKGVDSTLKIQPAELGDSAMYLCASSLTGSAEAFFGQGTRLTVV.

A single count supports this clone. DNA for the CDR3: TGTGCCAGCAGCTTAGCGCTAGGACAAAACTATGGCTACACCTTC. It codes for CASSLALGQNYGYTF. This chain connects TRBV7-9 to TRBJ1-2, with D perhaps matching TRBD1 (5 bases). V was shortened by 0 bases and J by 2 bases, with 10 bases between the two germline ends. Germline lookup yields CDR1 SEHNR and CDR2 FQNEAQ (reference sequence). This CDR3 region has 15 residues.

J is TRBJ2-3 and V is TRBV5-6, with TRBD2 matching over 9 bases. Per germline, CDR1 SGHDT and CDR2 YYEEEE. The CDR3 extends over 16 amino acids. Trimming removed 4 bases from V and 4 bases from J; junction bases left unmatched: 10. This CDR3 is CASSPQGGGRADTQYF. CDR3 coding DNA: TGTGCCAGCAGCCCCCAAGGAGGCGGGAGGGCAGATACGCAGTATTTT.

CDR3 sequence (DNA): TGTGCCAGCAGTTACCGGGGCCATACTGAAAAACTGTTTTTT. As protein: CASSYRGHTEKLFF. This chain connects TRBV6-5 to TRBJ1-4, with TRBD1 as a possible D gene (5 bases). The CDR3 contains 14 residues. From germline, CDR1 is MNHEY and CDR2 SVGAGI. V was pared by 2 bases and J by 7 bases, with 11 bases between.

The chain is built from TRBV11-2 and TRBJ2-5; D perhaps matches TRBD1 (5 bases). Per the germline V gene, CDR1 is SGHAT and CDR2 is FQNNGV. Trimming took 1 base from V and 4 from J, leaving 13 bases between them. The length of the CDR3 is 15 residues. The DNA for the CDR3 is TGTGCCAGCAGCTTAGGGGGCCCCCGCAGAGAGACCCAGTACTTC. Protein product: CASSLGGPRRETQYF.

The table lists this clone with a count of one. The rearrangement uses TRBV2 and TRBJ1-1; D possibly corresponds to TRBD1 (6 bases). V was clipped by 9 bases and J by 4 bases, with 15 bases between them. There are 13 residues in the CDR3. The germline V gene has CDR1 SNHLY and CDR2 FYNNEI. CDR3 protein: CARRTGRGTEAFF. For the CDR3, the DNA is TGTGCCAGAAGAACAGGGAGAGGCACTGAAGCTTTCTTT.

The chain recombines TRBV11-2 with TRBJ1-1, with 7 nucleotides matching TRBD1. Losses at the gene ends were 1 base for V and 11 bases for J; bases not matched to a gene: 10. The germline V gene has CDR1 SGHAT and CDR2 FQNNGV. This CDR3 has 14 residues. For the CDR3, the DNA is TGTGCCAGCAGCTTAGTCCTACAGGGGCGAGGGGCTTTCTTT. It specifies CASSLVLQGRGAFF. Full variable domain (outside the CDR3, taken from reference TRBV11-2 and TRBJ1-1): EAGVAQSPRYKIIEKRQSVAFWCNPISGHATLYWYQQILGQGPKLLIQFQNNGVVDDSQLPKDRFSAERLKGVDSTLKIQPAKLEDSAVYLCASSLVLQGRGAFFGQGTRLTVV.

This chain joins TRBV23-1 and TRBJ2-3, with D unclear. TRBV23-1 is labeled an ORF, and its function is uncertain. There are 13 residues in the CDR3. V dropped 8 bases and J dropped 4 bases, with 13 bases sitting between them. The CDR3 is CASGLVGADTQYF. DNA of the CDR3: TGCGCCAGCGGGCTGGTTGGGGCAGATACGCAGTATTTT.

This clone occurred once. This chain connects TRBV27 to TRBJ2-7, with D hard to call. V gave up 2 bases and J gave up 5 bases, with 10 bases separating them. Germline V gene lookup returns CDR1 MNHEY and CDR2 SMNVEV (reference sequence). CDR3 size: 13 residues. The CDR3, as DNA: TGTGCCAGCAGTTTAAAGGCCCAGCACGAGCAGTACTTC. Its translation: CASSLKAQHEQYF.

The rearrangement uses TRBV2 and TRBJ1-2; D call uncertain. The V and J ends lost 3 bases and 4 bases respectively, with 9 bases between them. Germline V gene lookup returns CDR1 SNHLY and CDR2 FYNNEI. The CDR3 loop spans 13 amino acids. The CDR3 loop reads CASSEADRYGYTF. The CDR3 coding sequence is TGTGCCAGCAGTGAGGCAGATCGCTATGGCTACACCTTC.

The chain is built from TRBV5-1 and TRBJ2-3; 10 bases line up with TRBD2. J was trimmed by 6 bases and V by 4 bases; bases with no gene match: 8. The CDR3 has 15 amino acids. CDR1 and CDR2 (germline): SGHRS, YFSETQ. In DNA, the CDR3 is TGCGCCAGCAGCGAACAGCGGGGGGGCGGGGATACGCAGTATTTT. Protein: CASSEQRGGGDTQYF.

The chain employs TRBV4-1 and TRBJ2-7, with TRBD1 matching over 7 bases. The V gene's germline CDR1 is MGHRA and CDR2 YSYEKL. This CDR3 has 15 residues. V dropped 2 bases and J dropped 0; count of bases not matched to a gene: 4. CDR3 DNA: TGCGCCAGCAGCCAACCGGGACAGATCTCCTACGAGCAGTACTTC. The encoded protein is CASSQPGQISYEQYF.